The next 18 T cell receptor beta chains were all read from a single sample in a study of shared clonotypes between healthy human individuals. This table comes from immunoSEQ multiplex PCR, and its TCRdb copy is limited to in-frame clones, with some not included. Of about 1.5 million clones detected, about 96% appear once; the ten largest clones hold 1% to 1.5%. Sequencing was performed on naive CD4+ T cells sorted from blood. The subset here: CD45RA+ positively selected. These receptors were obtained from a man aged 25-45 years in good health.

This clone was detected once. Other DNA sequences from this sample encode an identical CDR3 as well. The chain uses TRBV6-6 and TRBJ2-7; D is uncertain. The CDR3 spans 12 residues. Germline loops: CDR1 MNHNY, CDR2 SVGAGI (reference sequence). Trimming left V 2 bases short and J 2 bases short, with 4 bases between. CDR3 region: CASSYRAYEQYF. DNA of the CDR3: TGTGCCAGCAGTTACAGGGCCTACGAGCAGTACTTC.

The gene calls are TRBV7-9 and TRBJ2-3, with 8 bases that match TRBD2. The CDR3 loop spans 16 amino acids. The germline CDR1 and CDR2 sequences are SEHNR and FQNEAQ (reference sequence). Trimming removed 4 bases from V and 4 bases from J; junction bases left unmatched: 10. The CDR3, as DNA: TGTGCCAGCAGCTACGGGCGGGGGGTTGTCTCAGATACGCAGTATTTT. Its translation is CASSYGRGVVSDTQYF.

The V and J genes are TRBV5-8 and TRBJ2-7; weak D call: TRBD1 (5 bases). The CDR3 totals 16 residues. Trimming pared 5 bases from V and 2 bases from J, leaving 20 bases between. Germline loops: CDR1 SGHTS, CDR2 YDEGEE. In nucleotides, the CDR3 is TGTGCCAGCAGAGTAAAGACAGCGTCCCTTACCTACGAGCAGTACTTC. This encodes CASRVKTASLTYEQYF.

CDR3 region: CASSQSRTSVRYEQYF. In DNA, the CDR3 is TGCGCCAGCAGCCAATCCAGGACTAGCGTCCGATACGAGCAGTACTTC. V and J are TRBV4-1 and TRBJ2-7, with TRBD2 matching over 9 bases. The germline gives CDR1 MGHRA, CDR2 YSYEKL. V lost 2 bases to trimming and J lost 4 bases; unmatched junction nucleotides: 9. The CDR3 totals 16 residues.

V is TRBV10-3 and J is TRBJ2-7, with D possibly matching TRBD2 (6 bases). The CDR3 runs 14 residues. V lost 4 bases and J 4 bases, leaving 14 bases between the germline ends. Germline CDR1 ENHRY, CDR2 SYGVKD. This chain's CDR3 is CAISAGGDVYEQYF. In DNA form, the CDR3 reads TGTGCCATCAGTGCCGGCGGGGACGTTTACGAGCAGTACTTC.

Concerning this clone: An end of the junction does not agree with germline; a read error may underlie this. J is TRBJ1-1 and V is TRBV7-9; D may be TRBD1 (5 bases). The CDR3 runs to 17 residues. The V gene's germline CDR1 is SEHNR and CDR2 FQNEAQ (reference sequence). As DNA, the CDR3 is TGTGCCAGCAGCTTAGCGGAAGGCGGGACCAGGAACACTAAAGCTTTCTTT. Protein product: CASSLAEGGTRNTKAFF. Combining the CDR3 with reference TRBV7-9 and TRBJ1-1 gives the whole variable domain DTGVSQNPRHKITKRGQNVTFRCDPISEHNRLYWYRQTLGQGPEFLTYFQNEAQLEKSRLLSDRFSAERPKGSFSTLEIQRTEQGDSAMYLCASSLAEGGTRNTKAFFGQGTRLTVV.

The chain employs TRBV29-1 and TRBJ2-7; 9 bases agree with TRBD1. Germline values: CDR1 SQVTM, CDR2 ANQGSEA. The CDR3 contains 13 residues. The J segment lost 5 bases and the V segment lost 1 base, leaving 3 bases of the junction unmatched. The CDR3 here is CSVEVTGGHEQYF. In nucleotides, the CDR3 is TGCAGCGTTGAAGTAACAGGGGGCCACGAGCAGTACTTC.

The chain is built from TRBV28 and TRBJ2-7; 7 nucleotides match TRBD1. Trimming cost V 4 bases and J 4 bases; bases outside gene matches: 7. Germline V lookup: CDR1 MDHEN, CDR2 SYDVKM. The CDR3 covers 14 residues. CDR3 loop: CASSSWDRVYEQYF. The CDR3 nucleotides are TGTGCCAGCAGTTCCTGGGACAGAGTTTACGAGCAGTACTTC.

J is TRBJ2-3 and V is TRBV10-2; 8 positions agree with TRBD1. The trim removed 6 bases at V and 7 bases at J, leaving 12 bases unmatched. The CDR3 is 15 residues long. Germline V gene sequence: CDR1 WSHSY, CDR2 SAAADI. In DNA form, the CDR3 reads TGCGCCAGCAGCTCTACAGGGGGAGTTGTAAATACGCAGTATTTT. Protein: CASSSTGGVVNTQYF.

The chain employs TRBV5-1 and TRBJ2-1; D gene unclear. The germline V gene encodes CDR1 SGHRS and CDR2 YFSETQ. The CDR3 is 15 amino acids. The V gene lost 5 bases and the J gene lost 0 bases, with 12 bases spanning the gap. The CDR3 sequence is CASRPRPSSYNEQFF. The CDR3 nucleotides read TGCGCCAGCAGACCACGACCGAGCTCCTACAATGAGCAGTTCTTC.

J is TRBJ2-1 and V is TRBV18, with a tentative D call TRBD2 (7 bases). V shed 4 bases and J shed 9 bases, with 22 bases lying between them. Germline loops: CDR1 KGHSH, CDR2 LQKENI. The CDR3 consists of 16 residues. Here the CDR3 reads CASSQGGAIGTGEQFF. The CDR3 nucleotides read TGTGCCAGCTCACAAGGGGGGGCTATAGGCACGGGTGAGCAGTTCTTC. Looking up the rest from reference TRBV18 and TRBJ2-1 gives the full variable domain: NAGVMQNPRHLVRRRGQEARLRCSPMKGHSHVYWYRQLPEEGLKFMVYLQKENIIDESGMPKERFSAEFPKEGPSILRIQQVVRGDSAAYFCASSQGGAIGTGEQFFGPGTRLTVL.

This chain joins TRBV5-4 and TRBJ2-3, with 8 nucleotides matching TRBD2. The V and J ends lost 0 bases and 1 base, in that order; junction bases with no gene match: 13. Germline loops: CDR1 SGHNT, CDR2 YYREEE (reference sequence). This CDR3 contains 19 residues. The CDR3 here is CASSLALLAVAEGTDTQYF. CDR3 nucleotide sequence: TGTGCCAGCAGCTTGGCCCTACTAGCGGTCGCCGAGGGCACAGATACGCAGTATTTT.

This chain uses TRBV28 with TRBJ2-3; 15 bases are a match to TRBD2. The CDR3 loop spans 17 amino acids. CDR1 and CDR2 (germline): MDHEN, SYDVKM. J lost 3 bases, V lost 5 bases, and 6 bases had no gene match. The CDR3 is CASSDTGLAGGTDTQYF. CDR3 DNA sequence: TGTGCCAGCAGTGATACGGGACTAGCGGGAGGAACAGATACGCAGTATTTT.

This clone appeared a single time. The rearrangement joins TRBV25-1 to TRBJ2-1; D possibly uses TRBD1 or TRBD2 (6 bases each). V gave up 0 bases and J gave up 9 bases, with 15 bases separating them. CDR1 and CDR2 (germline): MGHDK, SYGVNS. The CDR3 has 15 amino acids. In DNA form, the CDR3 reads TGTGCCAGCAGTGAATACGGGGGCGCGGCTGCTGAGCAGTTCTTC. Encoded protein: CASSEYGGAAAEQFF.

The rearrangement joins TRBV7-6 to TRBJ2-1, with 8 bases matching TRBD2. V lost 1 base to trimming and J lost 6 bases; unmatched junction nucleotides: 8. The germline V gene encodes CDR1 SGHVS and CDR2 FNYEAQ. This CDR3 region has 16 residues. The CDR3 bases are TGTGCCAGCAGCTTAGTGTCGGGACTAGGTCGCAATGAGCAGTTCTTC. Translation gives CASSLVSGLGRNEQFF. The variable domain in full, with the rest retrieved from reference TRBV7-6 and TRBJ2-1, is GAGVSQSPRYKVTKRGQDVALRCDPISGHVSLYWYRQALGQGPEFLTYFNYEAQQDKSGLPNDRFSAERPEGSISTLTIQRTEQRDSAMYRCASSLVSGLGRNEQFFGPGTRLTVL.

The gene calls are TRBV5-1 and TRBJ1-1; TRBD1 might be the D (5 bases). This CDR3 is built from 17 residues. V was clipped by 4 bases and J by 1 base, with 20 bases between them. Germline V gene data show CDR1 as SGHRS and CDR2 as YFSETQ. The CDR3 is CASSPDSGYHQNTEAFF. DNA of the CDR3: TGCGCCAGCAGCCCCGACAGTGGGTATCACCAGAACACTGAAGCTTTCTTT.

The chain employs TRBV7-9 and TRBJ2-3; TRBD2 matches 7 bases. The V gene end was trimmed by 11 bases and the J gene end by 6 bases; junction bases not matched to a gene: 11. The CDR3 is made up of 13 amino acids. Per the germline V gene, CDR1 is SEHNR and CDR2 is FQNEAQ (reference sequence). The CDR3 loop is CAVWRENGDTQYF. CDR3 sequence (DNA): TGTGCCGTCTGGCGGGAGAATGGGGATACGCAGTATTTT.

V usage is TRBV5-4 and J usage is TRBJ2-7, with 8 bases fitting TRBD2. With 3 bases clipped from V and 1 base from J, the junction kept 3 bases outside the gene matches. The CDR3 is made up of 14 amino acids. CDR1 SGHNT and CDR2 YYREEE come from the germline V gene (reference sequence). The CDR3 nucleotides are TGTGCCAGCAGCTCCGGGACTAGTTCCTACGAGCAGTACTTC. Translation: CASSSGTSSYEQYF.